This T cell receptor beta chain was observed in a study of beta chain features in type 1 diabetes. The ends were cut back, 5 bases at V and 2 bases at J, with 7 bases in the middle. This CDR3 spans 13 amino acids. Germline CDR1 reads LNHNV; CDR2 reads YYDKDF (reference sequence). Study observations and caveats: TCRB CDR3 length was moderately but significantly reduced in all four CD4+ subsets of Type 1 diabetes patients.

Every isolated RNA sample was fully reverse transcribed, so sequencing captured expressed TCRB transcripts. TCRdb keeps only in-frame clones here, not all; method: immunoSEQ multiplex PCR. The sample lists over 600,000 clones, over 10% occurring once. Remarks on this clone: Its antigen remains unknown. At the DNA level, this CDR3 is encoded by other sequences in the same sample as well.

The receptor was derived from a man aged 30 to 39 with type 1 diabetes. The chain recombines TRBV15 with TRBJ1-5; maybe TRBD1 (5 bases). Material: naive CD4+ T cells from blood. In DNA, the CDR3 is TGTGCCACCAGCGGGGGGGGCAATCAGCCCCAGCATTTT. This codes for CATSGGGNQPQHF.